Given below is one T cell receptor beta chain in context. Germline-derived CDR1 and CDR2 are MNHEY and SMNVEV (reference sequence). V lost 5 bases to trimming and J lost 4 bases, with 9 bases between them. CDR3 length: 13 amino acids. The sample originates from a study of T cell responses to AZD1222 COVID-19 vaccine. Some clones are missing from TCRdb's copy, which holds only in-frame ones; the method was immunoSEQ multiplex PCR. The sample records 180,000 or so clones, 90% to 95% being singletons. The chain employs TRBV27 and TRBJ1-5; D gene unclear. This clonotype originated in an adult who received the AZD1222 COVID-19 vaccine. Sequencing was performed on peripheral blood, taken 28 days after the second AZD1222 dose. The CDR3 here is CASSGSRNQPQHF. CDR3 DNA: TGTGCCAGCAGTGGATCGAGGAATCAGCCCCAGCATTTT.